This T cell receptor beta chain was sequenced during a study of follicular helper T cells after annual influenza vaccination (dated by TCRdb to 2015 to 2018). Broadly, across the study: After each seasonal influenza vaccination, blood samples were collected on days 0, 7 and 28. One week after vaccination, a second recruited cohort of eleven to twelve subjects (Table S1) displayed a similar ICOS+CD38+ cTfh response. Some subjects were followed across successive annual vaccinations spanning the 2013-2014, 2014-2015 and 2015-2016 seasons to study recall of cTfh clones. The 2015 samples were processed right after collection, while the 2013-2014 samples were cryopreserved. Six subjects had multi-year samples: four covered two vaccination seasons and two covered three seasons.

Its CDR3 holds 14 amino acids, cysteine through phenylalanine. The entry retains the CDR3 DNA only, 42 bases that are in frame from base 1. Sequences SGHDT (CDR1) and YYEEEE (CDR2) are obtained from the germline V gene. V and J are truncated by 6 bases and 5 bases respectively, leaving an intervening sequence of 17 bases. Points on this clone: Its cognate antigen has yet to be identified. No much larger clone exists at a distance of one base, and base qualities are not known.

The protocol used for the library was the immunoSEQ multiplex PCR assay. Adaptive Biotechnologies handled the TCRB amplification, library preparation, sequencing and preliminary bioinformatics at Survey level resolution. For the original study's pipeline: Clonality was computed in R as 1 minus normalized Shannon entropy; the Gini index was calculated with the R package ineq. The overlap score was defined as the summed counts of shared sequences divided by the total counts of all sequences in both compared samples. Shared-clonotype significance used Fisher's exact test assuming a theoretical repertoire of 10^7 TCRB sequences. In TCRdb, the immuneACCESS table is reduced to in-frame sequences with V and J assigned. These tables do not hold every clone; where another copy was compared, an unresolved V gene accounts for under half, and the others remain unexplained. V and J calls and clone size come straight from that table; D and trimming were deduced from the DNA. This sample is represented by roughly 7,000 clones; roughly 76% of them were singletons. 0.5% to 0.55% of the sample comes from the top ten.

The time point label for this specimen denotes: 2015-2016 season, 7 days after influenza vaccination. TCRB sequencing was used to follow sorted CD4 subsets from the blood of adults before and after they were given the seasonal inactivated influenza vaccine (Fluvarix). To be eligible, subjects had to be community-dwelling and could not have received an influenza vaccine during the previous 6 months. Reasons for exclusion included contraindications to influenza vaccine, substance abuse, HIV/AIDS, active malignancy, immunomodulatory medication, and active illness such as respiratory infection. At each time point, roughly 35 to 110 mL of blood was collected. Either Ficoll-Paque PLUS or SepMate separation was used to isolate PBMC. As a comparison non-Tfh subset, CXCR5- memory CD4 T cells were sorted. Cell subsets were sorted from PBMC on a BD FACS Aria before DNA extraction. On the study overall, not on this receptor specifically: Day 7 ICOS+CD38+ clones were most often found later in ICOS-CD38- cTfh, suggesting that subset may serve as a memory reservoir. ICOS+CD38+ cTfh clonality correlated with the frequency of that population, and its change correlated with the change in circulating plasmablast frequency. Successive annual vaccinations recalled a recurring oligoclonal ICOS+CD38+ cTfh response that included tetramer and AIM influenza-specific clonotypes. Productive TCRB sequences were recovered from only roughly 8.5-20% of analyzed cells, so rare clonotypes could not be sampled. In evaluating whether influenza clones were enriched, the possibility that the far larger non-cTfh compartments were undersampled could not be ruled out.

The TCR sequence derives from an adult who received the influenza vaccine. Recombination connected TRBV5-6 to TRBJ1-1; matching of 6 bases hints at TRBD1 as the D gene. Source: CXCR5- memory CD4+ T cells sorted from blood, taken 7 days after influenza vaccination. This specimen's cell subset or site label, per the study, means: CXCR5- memory CD4 T cells. The DNA is as follows: TGTGCCAGCATCCTGGGACATATTGGAACTGAAGCTTTCTTT. The resulting protein is CASILGHIGTEAFF. The CDR3 plus the reference TRBV5-6 and TRBJ1-1 genes for the other parts give the full variable domain: DAGVTQSPTHLIKTRGQQVTLRCSPKSGHDTVSWYQQALGQGPQFIFQYYEEEERQRGNFPDRFSGHQFPNYSSELNVNALLLGDSALYLCASILGHIGTEAFFGQGTRLTVV.